The sequence of this TCR beta chain was determined in a study of beta chain features in type 1 diabetes. Study in general: There were approximately 100,000,000 sorted cells examined across all samples.

With V trimmed by 5 bases and J by 4 bases, 8 bases remained unmatched. CDR1 LNHDA and CDR2 SQIVND come from the germline V gene (reference sequence). The CDR3 contains 15 residues. Reverse transcription of all isolated RNA meant that expressed TCRB transcripts were sequenced. Assay used: immunoSEQ multiplex PCR; TCRdb lists only in-frame clones, some missing. Of under 250,000 clones detected, less than 15% appear once; the ten largest clones hold about 0.027%. The receptor's source is a woman in her thirties or forties in good health. J is TRBJ1-2 and V is TRBV19; TRBD1 matches 9 bases. The sequenced material came from naive CD4+ T cells from blood. The CDR3 is CASSDRNRGLYGYTF. The CDR3 nucleotides read TGTGCCAGTAGTGACCGAAACAGGGGGCTCTATGGCTACACCTTC. Filled out from reference TRBV19 and TRBJ1-2, the complete variable domain reads DGGITQSPKYLFRKEGQNVTLSCEQNLNHDAMYWYRQDPGQGLRLIYYSQIVNDFQKGDIAEGYSVSREKKESFPLTVTSAQKNPTAFYLCASSDRNRGLYGYTFGSGTRLTVV.